This T cell receptor (beta chain) was observed in a study of blood T cell repertoires in COVID-19. Study-wide background: Collection of acute and convalescent COVID-19 samples took place in the United States, Italy and Spain.

Original processing notes: Reference gene primers were amplified, and this amplification served to estimate nucleated cell counts. Sequenced by immunoSEQ multiplex PCR; TCRdb stores in-frame clones only, minus some. V, J and clone size are those of that table, while D and trimming were read from the DNA. The sample contains fewer than 300,000 clones, 82% of which appear only once. Deletions cut 1 base from V and 0 bases from J, with 9 bases between. CDR1 and CDR2 from the germline V gene are MGHDK and SYGVNS. The CDR3 totals 16 residues. This chain links TRBV25-1 with TRBJ2-2; D is undetermined. Sequenced material: peripheral blood. The clonotype was recovered from a young woman with acute or convalescent COVID-19. The CDR3 nucleotides are TGTGCCAGCAGTGAATGGGCAGTCGCGAACACCGGGGAGCTGTTTTTT. Translating it yields CASSEWAVANTGELFF.